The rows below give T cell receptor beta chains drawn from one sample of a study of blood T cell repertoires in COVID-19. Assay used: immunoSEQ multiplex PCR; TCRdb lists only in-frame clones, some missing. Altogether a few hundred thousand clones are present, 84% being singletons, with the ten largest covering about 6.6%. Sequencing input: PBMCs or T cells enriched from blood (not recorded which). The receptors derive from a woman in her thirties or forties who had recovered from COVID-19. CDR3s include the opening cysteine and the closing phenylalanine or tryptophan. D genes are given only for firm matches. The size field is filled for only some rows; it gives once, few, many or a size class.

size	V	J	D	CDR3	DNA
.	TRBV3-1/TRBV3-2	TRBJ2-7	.	CASSQDFREQYF	TGTGCCAGCAGCCAAGATTTCAGAGAGCAGTACTTC
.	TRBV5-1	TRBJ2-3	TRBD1	CASSSQTGLSDTQYF	TGCGCCAGCAGCTCCCAGACAGGGCTGTCAGATACGCAGTATTTT
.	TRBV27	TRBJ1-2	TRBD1	CASRTGKGGYTF	TGTGCCAGCAGGACAGGGAAGGGGGGCTACACCTTC
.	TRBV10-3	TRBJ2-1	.	CAISDGETAMNEQFF	TGTGCCATCAGTGACGGGGAGACTGCCATGAATGAGCAGTTCTTC
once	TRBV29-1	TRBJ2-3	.	CSVDPLDRMKGTDTQYF	TGCAGCGTTGACCCACTCGACAGGATGAAGGGCACAGATACGCAGTATTTT
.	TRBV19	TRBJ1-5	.	CASSTPDRFESNQPQHF	TGTGCCAGTAGTACCCCCGACAGGTTCGAAAGCAATCAGCCCCAGCATTTT
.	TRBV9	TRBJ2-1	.	CASSVTGSSEQFF	TGTGCCAGCAGCGTAACGGGTTCCAGTGAGCAGTTCTTC
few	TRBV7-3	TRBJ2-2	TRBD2	CASSLRPAGAPDTGELFF	TGTGCCAGCAGCTTAAGGCCAGCGGGAGCCCCCGACACCGGGGAGCTGTTTTTT
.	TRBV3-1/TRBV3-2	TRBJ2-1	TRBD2	CASSLTTSGLYNEQFF	TGTGCCAGCAGCCTTACGACTAGCGGGCTATACAATGAGCAGTTCTTC
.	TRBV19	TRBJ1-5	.	CASSPTRADNQPQHF	TGTGCCAGTAGTCCGACGCGGGCCGACAATCAGCCCCAGCATTTT
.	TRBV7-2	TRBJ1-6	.	CASSHRQEAMRSPLHF	TGTGCCAGCAGCCACCGCCAGGAGGCCATGCGTTCACCCCTCCACTTT
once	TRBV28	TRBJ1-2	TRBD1	CASSLVLGQGREGYTF	TGTGCCAGCAGTTTAGTCTTGGGACAGGGGAGGGAGGGCTACACCTTC
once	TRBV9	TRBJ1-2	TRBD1	CASSSRTGGNYGYTF	TGTGCCAGCAGCTCCCGGACAGGGGGTAACTATGGCTACACCTTC
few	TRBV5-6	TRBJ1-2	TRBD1	CASSSRGQGPYGYTF	TGTGCCAGCAGCAGTCGAGGACAGGGACCCTATGGCTACACCTTC
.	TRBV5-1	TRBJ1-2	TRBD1	CASSFTGVVYGYTF	TGCGCCAGCAGCTTTACAGGGGTGGTCTATGGCTACACCTTC
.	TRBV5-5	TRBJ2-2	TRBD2	CASSLTSGRAGTGELFF	TGTGCCAGCAGCCTCACTAGCGGGAGGGCCGGCACCGGGGAGCTGTTTTTT
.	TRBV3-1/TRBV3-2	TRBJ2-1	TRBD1	CASSQGGTGRNEQFF	TGTGCCAGCAGCCAAGGTGGGACAGGGAGGAATGAGCAGTTCTTC
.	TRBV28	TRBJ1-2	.	CASSTRTAPGYGYTF	TGTGCCAGCAGTACCCGGACAGCCCCTGGCTATGGCTACACCTTC
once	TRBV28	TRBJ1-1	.	CATITSGQIVEAFF	TGTGCCACCATAACCTCCGGACAGATCGTTGAAGCTTTCTTT
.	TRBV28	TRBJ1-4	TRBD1	CASSLNRGPATNEKLFF	TGTGCCAGCAGTTTAAACAGGGGACCGGCAACTAATGAAAAACTGTTTTTT
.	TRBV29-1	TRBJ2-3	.	CSARVGSTDTQYF	TGCAGCGCACGGGTTGGGAGCACAGATACGCAGTATTTT
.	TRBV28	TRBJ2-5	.	CASSTTGKETQYF	TGTGCCAGCAGTACGACTGGAAAAGAGACCCAGTACTTC
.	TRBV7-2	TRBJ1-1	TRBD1	CASSPMGTGGYAEAFF	TGTGCCAGCAGCCCAATGGGGACAGGGGGCTACGCTGAAGCTTTCTTT
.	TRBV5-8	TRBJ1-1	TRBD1	CASSTFGQVFTATEAFF	TGTGCCAGCAGCACCTTCGGACAGGTCTTCACCGCAACTGAAGCTTTCTTT
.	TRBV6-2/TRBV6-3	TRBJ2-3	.	CASSSRTLGDTDTQYF	TGTGCCAGCAGTTCCCGGACGCTAGGGGACACAGATACGCAGTATTTT
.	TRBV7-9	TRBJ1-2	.	CASRLEPGWYGYTF	TGTGCCAGCAGATTAGAGCCGGGGTGGTATGGCTACACCTTC
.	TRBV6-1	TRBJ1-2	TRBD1	CASSEDRGTNYGYTF	TGTGCCAGCAGTGAAGACAGGGGGACAAACTATGGCTACACCTTC
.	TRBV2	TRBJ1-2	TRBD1	CASRWTGLYGYTF	TGTGCCAGCAGGTGGACAGGCCTCTATGGCTACACCTTC
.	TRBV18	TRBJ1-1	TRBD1	CASSPWGRGLNLYTEAFF	TGTGCCAGCTCACCCTGGGGCAGGGGGCTGAACTTGTACACTGAAGCTTTCTTT
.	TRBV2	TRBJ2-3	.	CASSVEVADTQYF	TGTGCCAGCAGTGTTGAGGTCGCAGATACGCAGTATTTT
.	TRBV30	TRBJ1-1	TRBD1	CASRGQANTEAFF	TGTGCCTCCCGGGGACAGGCGAACACTGAAGCTTTCTTT
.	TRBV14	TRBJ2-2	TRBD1	CASPPRTGITGELFF	TGTGCCAGCCCCCCGAGGACAGGGATTACCGGGGAGCTGTTTTTT
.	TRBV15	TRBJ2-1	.	CATSRDWRGLAGNEQFF	TGTGCCACCAGCAGAGATTGGCGAGGCCTAGCTGGCAATGAGCAGTTCTTC
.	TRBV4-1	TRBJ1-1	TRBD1	CASSQGGQGLNTEAFF	TGCGCCAGCAGCCAAGGGGGACAGGGACTGAACACTGAAGCTTTCTTT
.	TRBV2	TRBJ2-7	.	CASSVGQSYEQYF	TGTGCCAGCAGCGTGGGACAATCCTACGAGCAGTACTTC
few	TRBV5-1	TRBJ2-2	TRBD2	CASSKILADGTGELFF	TGCGCCAGCAGCAAGATCCTAGCGGACGGCACCGGGGAGCTGTTTTTT
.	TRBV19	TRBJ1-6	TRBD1	CASSGHRDRGGSPLHF	TGTGCCAGTAGTGGGCACCGGGACAGGGGGGGCTCACCCCTCCACTTT
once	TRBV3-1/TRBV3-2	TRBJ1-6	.	CASSQEPRDWSPLHF	TGTGCCAGCAGCCAAGAGCCACGGGATTGGTCACCCCTCCACTTT
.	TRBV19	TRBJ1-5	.	CASSITDQPQHF	TGTGCCAGTAGTATTACGGATCAGCCCCAGCATTTT
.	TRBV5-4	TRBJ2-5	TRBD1	CASSKRQGRGEETQYF	TGTGCCAGCAGCAAGCGACAGGGAAGAGGGGAGGAGACCCAGTACTTC
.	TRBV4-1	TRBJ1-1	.	CASSVRPLTVNTEAFF	TGCGCCAGCAGCGTCCGGCCCCTGACAGTTAACACTGAAGCTTTCTTT